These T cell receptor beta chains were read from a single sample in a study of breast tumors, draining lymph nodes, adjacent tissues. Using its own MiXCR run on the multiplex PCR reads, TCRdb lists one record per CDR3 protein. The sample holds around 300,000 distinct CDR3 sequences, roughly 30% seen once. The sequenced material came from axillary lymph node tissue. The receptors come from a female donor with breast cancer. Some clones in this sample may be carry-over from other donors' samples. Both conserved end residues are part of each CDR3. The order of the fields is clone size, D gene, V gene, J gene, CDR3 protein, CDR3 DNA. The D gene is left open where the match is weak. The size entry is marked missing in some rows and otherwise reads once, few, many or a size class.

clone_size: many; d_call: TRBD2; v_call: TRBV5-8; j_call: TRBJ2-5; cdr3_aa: CASSRGTTAEETQYF; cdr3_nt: TGTGCCAGCAGCCGCGGGACTACCGCAGAAGAGACCCAGTACTTC
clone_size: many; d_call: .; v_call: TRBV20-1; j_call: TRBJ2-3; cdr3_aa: CSASPRLPSTDTQYF; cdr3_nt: TGCAGTGCCTCCCCCCGGCTGCCTAGCACAGATACGCAGTATTTT
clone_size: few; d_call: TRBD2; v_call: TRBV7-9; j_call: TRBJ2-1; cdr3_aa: CASSPAPGTSGSGKGSNEQFF; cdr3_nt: TGTGCCAGCAGCCCCGCCCCCGGGACTAGCGGGAGTGGGAAGGGGAGCAATGAGCAGTTCTTC
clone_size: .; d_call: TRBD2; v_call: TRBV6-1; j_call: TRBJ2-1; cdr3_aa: CASREAGSSYNEQFF; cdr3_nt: TGTGCCAGCCGCGAAGCGGGGAGCTCCTACAATGAGCAGTTCTTC
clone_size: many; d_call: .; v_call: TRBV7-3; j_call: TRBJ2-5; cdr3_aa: CASSLGIQETQYF; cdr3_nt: TGTGCCAGCAGCTTAGGGATACAAGAGACCCAGTACTTC
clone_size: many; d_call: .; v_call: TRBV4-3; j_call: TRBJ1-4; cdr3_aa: CASSRRGANEKLFF; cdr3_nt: TGCGCCAGCAGCCGAAGGGGAGCTAATGAAAAACTGTTTTTT
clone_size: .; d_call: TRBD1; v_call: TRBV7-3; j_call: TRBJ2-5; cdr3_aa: CAGSLEAGGQETQYF; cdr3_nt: TGTGCCGGCAGCTTAGAGGCAGGGGGCCAAGAGACCCAGTACTTC
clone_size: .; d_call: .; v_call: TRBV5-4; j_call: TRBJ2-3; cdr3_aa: CASSFSLKLGTQYF; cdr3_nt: TGTGCCAGCAGCTTTTCACTAAAATTGGGTACGCAGTATTTT
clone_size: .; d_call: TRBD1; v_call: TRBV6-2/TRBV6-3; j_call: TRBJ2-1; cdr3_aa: CASSYLTGLIF; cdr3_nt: TGTGCCAGCAGTTACTTGACAGGGCTGATCTTC
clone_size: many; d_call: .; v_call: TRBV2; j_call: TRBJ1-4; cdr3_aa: CASILTGFREKLFF; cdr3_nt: TGTGCCAGCATACTCACAGGGTTCAGGGAAAAACTGTTTTTT
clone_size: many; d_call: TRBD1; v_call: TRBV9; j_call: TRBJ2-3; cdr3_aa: CASSAKDRPSTDTQYF; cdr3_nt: TGTGCCAGCAGCGCTAAGGACAGGCCTAGCACAGATACGCAGTATTTT
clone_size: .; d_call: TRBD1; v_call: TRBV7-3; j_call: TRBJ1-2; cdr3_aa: CASSPGTDINYGYTF; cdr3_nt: TGTGCCAGCAGCCCCGGGACAGATATTAACTATGGCTACACCTTC
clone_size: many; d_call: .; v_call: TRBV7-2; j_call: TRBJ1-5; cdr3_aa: CASSLRRGPLHQPQHF; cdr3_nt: TGTGCCAGCAGCTTGCGCCGGGGACCGCTCCATCAGCCCCAGCATTTT
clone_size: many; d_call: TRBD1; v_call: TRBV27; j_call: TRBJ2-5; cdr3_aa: CASSSGTGRETQYF; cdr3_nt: TGTGCCAGCAGTTCCGGGACAGGGAGAGAGACCCAGTACTTC
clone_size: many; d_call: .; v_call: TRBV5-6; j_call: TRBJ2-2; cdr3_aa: CASSLAFSVGELFF; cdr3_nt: TGTGCCAGCAGCTTGGCCTTTAGCGTAGGGGAGCTGTTTTTT
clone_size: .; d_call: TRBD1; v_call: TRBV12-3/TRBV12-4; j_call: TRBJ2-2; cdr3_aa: CASRPGQGRLFF; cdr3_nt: TGTGCCAGCAGGCCGGGACAGGGAAGGCTGTTTTTT